This T cell receptor beta chain was captured in a study of regulatory T cells in long-lasting Graves disease. CDR3 regions were amplified by Arm-PCR using iRepertoire HTBI primers to build TCR beta libraries. One entry per CDR3 protein results from TCRdb running MiXCR on the multiplex PCR reads. The data contain 350,000 to 500,000 distinct CDR3 sequences, 13% to 15% of them singletons. The time point was: newly diagnosed GD, antithyroid drugs for less than 3 months. Extracted PBMC RNA gave rise to the TCR library. An endocrinology unit in Xi'an, China, supplied the patients. This clonotype appeared many times. Another study also made use of these data, one on T cells in Graves' hyperthyroidism and ophthalmopathy.

The source of this sequence is a woman between 50 and 59 years old with Graves disease. This specimen consisted of peripheral blood mononuclear cells (PBMCs), obtained at new diagnosis, from a patient treated with antithyroid drugs.

This CDR3 reads CASSGHLGQGYEQYF. The DNA of the CDR3 is TGTGCCAGCAGCGGACACCTGGGACAGGGTTACGAGCAGTACTTC. The chain is built from TRBV7-9 and TRBJ2-7, with 9 bases lining up with TRBD1. This CDR3 has 15 amino acids. Germline CDR1 is SEHNR and CDR2 is FQNEAQ (reference sequence). J lost 4 bases, V lost 5 bases, and 9 bases had no gene match.